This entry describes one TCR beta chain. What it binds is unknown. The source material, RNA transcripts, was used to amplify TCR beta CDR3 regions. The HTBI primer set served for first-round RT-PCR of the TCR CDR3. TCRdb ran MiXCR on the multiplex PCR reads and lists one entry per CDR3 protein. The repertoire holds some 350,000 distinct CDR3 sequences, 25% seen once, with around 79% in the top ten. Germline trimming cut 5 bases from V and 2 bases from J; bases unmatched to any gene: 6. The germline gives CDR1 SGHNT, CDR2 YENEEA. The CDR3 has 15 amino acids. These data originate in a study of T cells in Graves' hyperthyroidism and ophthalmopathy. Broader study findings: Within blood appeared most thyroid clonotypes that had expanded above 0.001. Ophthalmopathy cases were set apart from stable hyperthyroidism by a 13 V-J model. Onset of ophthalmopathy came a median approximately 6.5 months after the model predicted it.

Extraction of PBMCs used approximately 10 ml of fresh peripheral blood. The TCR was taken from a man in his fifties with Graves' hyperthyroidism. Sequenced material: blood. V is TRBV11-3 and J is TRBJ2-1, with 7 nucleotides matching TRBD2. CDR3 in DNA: TGTGCCAGCAGCCAGAGCGGGGCAGCCTACAATGAGCAGTTCTTC. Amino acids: CASSQSGAAYNEQFF.